These 6 T cell receptor beta chains came from one sample sequenced in a study of blood T cell repertoires in COVID-19. Assay: immunoSEQ multiplex PCR; the TCRdb copy retains only in-frame clones and omits some. The sample carries tens of thousands of clones, around four fifths recorded once. The sample was peripheral blood. These receptors were obtained from a human donor in a cohort sampled during active COVID-19.

The CDR3 nucleotides read TGTGCCAGCTCACCGCAGGACTACTACGAGCAGTACTTC. Translating gives CASSPQDYYEQYF. The V and J genes are TRBV18 and TRBJ2-7; possible D gene TRBD2, 6 bases. V lost 3 bases, J lost 3 bases, and 9 bases lay in between. Germline V gene data show CDR1 as KGHSH and CDR2 as LQKENI. The CDR3 has 13 residues.

The chain recombines TRBV29-1 with TRBJ2-1, with 7 bases lining up with TRBD2. With 3 bases clipped from V and 0 bases from J, the junction kept 8 bases outside the gene matches. CDR1 SQVTM and CDR2 ANQGSEA come from the germline V gene. CDR3 length: 16 amino acids. CDR3 sequence reads: CSVDSVGGSSYNEQFF. The CDR3 DNA follows: TGCAGCGTTGATAGTGTGGGGGGGAGCTCCTACAATGAGCAGTTCTTC.

J is TRBJ2-7 and V is TRBV14; 7 bases are a match to TRBD2. The junction had 4 bases not matched to a gene; V was cut back by 4 bases and J by 4 bases. Looked up from germline, CDR1 is SGHDN and CDR2 is FVKESK. This CDR3 comprises 13 residues. CDR3: CASSPGGGYEQYF. The DNA of the CDR3 is TGTGCCAGCAGCCCTGGGGGGGGGTACGAGCAGTACTTC.

The chain couples TRBV6-1 to TRBJ2-7; a weak D match, TRBD1 (5 bases). Germline values: CDR1 MNHNS, CDR2 SASEGT. The length of the CDR3 is 13 residues. Trimming took off 3 bases at V and 2 bases at J, with 8 bases between the two ends. Written as DNA, the CDR3 is TGTGCCAGCAGTGAGGGGCAGACCTACGAGCAGTACTTC. Its protein is CASSEGQTYEQYF.

The chain links TRBV3-1 (or the pseudogene TRBV3-2) to TRBJ2-3; 11 nucleotides line up with TRBD2. The CDR3 has 14 residues. The trim removed 5 bases at V and 7 bases at J, leaving 5 bases unmatched. The germline CDR1 and CDR2 sequences are LGHDT and YNNKEL (reference sequence). The CDR3 region is CASSMIAGGNTQYF. The CDR3 coding sequence is TGTGCCAGCAGCATGATAGCGGGGGGGAATACGCAGTATTTT.

J is TRBJ2-7 and V is TRBV5-6, with a weak D call TRBD2 (5 bases). The CDR3 is 14 residues long. Trimming took off 3 bases at V and 1 base at J, with 11 bases between the two ends. Germline CDR1 SGHDT, CDR2 YYEEEE. The CDR3 spells CASSYGGASYEQYF. DNA of the CDR3: TGTGCCAGCAGCTACGGAGGCGCATCCTACGAGCAGTACTTC.